These T cell receptor beta chains were read from a single sample in a study of blood T cells in healthy people across ages. Via MiXCR, TCRdb re-called the 5' RACE reads, giving one row per CDR3 protein. This sample has more than 800,000 distinct CDR3 sequences, with 35% to 55% found just once. Sequenced sample: blood. The receptors shown here come from a woman aged 55-70 years in good health. CDR3s leave out the opening cysteine and the closing phenylalanine or tryptophan.

j_call v_call cdr3_aa
TRBJ2-5 TRBV7-9 ASSDRQGNQETQY
TRBJ2-6 TRBV6-1 VSSPALSPSGANVLT
TRBJ2-3 TRBV27 ASSRLAGPLELTDTQY
TRBJ1-2 TRBV5-8 ASSLGGHRPNNYGYT
TRBJ2-5 TRBV28 ASSSGLAFGNEQY
TRBJ2-1 TRBV6-5 ASSYEQGGPSADEQF
TRBJ2-7 TRBV10-2 ASRLHSYEQY
TRBJ2-1 TRBV9 ASSVFQETQF
TRBJ2-3 TRBV20-1 SASEEELDTQY
TRBJ1-1 TRBV2 ASKGARVTEAF
TRBJ2-3 TRBV7-2 ASSPPTITAQY
TRBJ2-1 TRBV24-1 ATSDLSEDTYNEQF
TRBJ2-3 TRBV6-4 ASSDRRGDTQY
. TRBV3-1 ASSQSLDSAYEQY
TRBJ2-6 TRBV28 ATPISSGANVLT
TRBJ1-1 TRBV16 ASSQTLTEAF
TRBJ1-2 TRBV30 AWTEFRGYT